Shown below are 21 T cell receptor beta chains from a single sample sequenced in a study of a mutant IDH1 vaccine in newly diagnosed glioma. The time point was: week 35, safety follow-up. Each dose delivered 300 ug of mutant IDH1 20-mer peptide subcutaneously with imiquimod. Some clones are missing from TCRdb's copy, which holds only in-frame ones; the method was immunoSEQ multiplex PCR. The repertoire consists of around 52,000 clones, with over 65% occurring once and the leading ten covering 9.5% to 15%. These receptors' antigens are unknown. The sample here was PBMCs, taken from a glioma patient whose treatment included an IDH1 peptide vaccine. The source of these receptors is a man aged 35 to 55 with glioma.

The V gene is TRBV5-1, the J gene TRBJ2-3, with D unresolved. The CDR3 extends over 15 amino acids. Germline CDR1 reads SGHRS; CDR2 reads YFSETQ. Trimming removed 0 bases from V and 1 base from J, with 9 bases in between. This CDR3 reads CASSLGTAGTDTQYF. The DNA of the CDR3 is TGCGCCAGCAGCTTGGGGACGGCCGGCACAGATACGCAGTATTTT.

V usage is TRBV7-7 and J usage is TRBJ2-1, with TRBD2 identical over 12 bases. This CDR3 region has 14 residues. CDR1 is SSHAT, CDR2 FNYEAQ, per germline (reference sequence). Trimming cost V 5 bases and J 8 bases; bases outside gene matches: 4. CDR3 DNA: TGTGCCAGCAGCGAGACTAGCGGGAGTCATGAGCAGTTCTTC. This gives the protein CASSETSGSHEQFF.

This chain connects TRBV9 to TRBJ2-2, with D tentatively TRBD1 or TRBD2 (6 bases each). Trimming left V 4 bases short and J 3 bases short, with 25 bases between. Per germline, CDR1 SGDLS and CDR2 YYNGEE. The CDR3 has 19 amino acids. The CDR3 coding sequence is TGTGCCAGCAGCTACCCCCGGTCTCCGGAGGGGGATTACACCGGGGAGCTGTTTTTT. It specifies CASSYPRSPEGDYTGELFF.

This clone appeared once. J is TRBJ1-3 and V is TRBV19; no firm D call. In germline, CDR1 is LNHDA, CDR2 SQIVND (reference sequence). With 8 bases removed from V and 0 bases from J, the gap between germline ends came to 14 bases. This CDR3 has 15 amino acids. CDR3 DNA sequence: TGTGCCAGTTCACCGGGAGACGACTCTGGAAACACCATATATTTT. This codes for CASSPGDDSGNTIYF.

This chain links TRBV4-1 with TRBJ2-1; 7 bases match TRBD1. J lost 6 bases, V lost 4 bases, and 15 bases had no gene match. CDR1 is MGHRA and CDR2 is YSYEKL in the germline V gene. The CDR3 consists of 17 residues. The CDR3 DNA sequence: TGCGCCAGCAGCCCGAGGCTAGGGGGCCTACTGCCCAATGAGCAGTTCTTC. Its protein product is CASSPRLGGLLPNEQFF.

The rearrangement links TRBV7-8 to TRBJ2-5; no definite D call. CDR3 length: 11 amino acids. Germline values: CDR1 SGHVS, CDR2 FQNEAQ. Trimming left V 5 bases short and J 1 base short, with 2 bases between. The CDR3 reads CASSLQETQYF. The CDR3 DNA sequence: TGTGCCAGCAGCCTCCAAGAGACCCAGTACTTC.

The V and J genes are TRBV6-4 and TRBJ2-1; D possibly corresponds to TRBD1 (6 bases). Looked up from germline, CDR1 is MRHNA and CDR2 is SNTAGT. V gave up 4 bases and J gave up 9 bases, with 16 bases separating them. The CDR3 contains 14 residues. The CDR3 spells CASSALQGLGEQFF. The CDR3 DNA reads TGTGCCAGCAGTGCCCTCCAGGGGTTAGGTGAGCAGTTCTTC.

The V gene is TRBV18, the J gene TRBJ2-2; D not certain. The germline V gene encodes CDR1 KGHSH and CDR2 LQKENI. V dropped 2 bases and J dropped 0 bases, with 7 bases sitting between them. This CDR3 comprises 15 residues. The CDR3 is CASSPAKANTGELFF. The CDR3 nucleotides read TGTGCCAGCTCACCAGCCAAAGCGAACACCGGGGAGCTGTTTTTT.

The rearrangement links TRBV7-9 to TRBJ2-7, with TRBD1 matching 8 bases. The CDR3 sequence is 19 residues long. Germline assignment: CDR1 SEHNR and CDR2 FQNEAQ (reference sequence). Unmatched junction bases numbered 20, after V lost 4 bases and J lost 3 bases. The CDR3 DNA follows: TGTGCCAGCAGCTCACTGGGCCTCAGGGACAGGCGAAACCACTACGAGCAGTACTTC. Translated, it gives CASSSLGLRDRRNHYEQYF.

About this clone: Other DNA sequences of this sample code for an identical CDR3. The chain is built from TRBV18 and TRBJ2-1, with TRBD2 matching over 7 bases. V trimming: 3 bases; J trimming: 3 bases; junction bases outside the gene matches: 2. Germline V gives CDR1 KGHSH, CDR2 LQKENI. This CDR3 region has 14 residues. The CDR3, as DNA: TGTGCCAGCTCACCCCAGCGGGGCTACAATGAGCAGTTCTTC. Protein: CASSPQRGYNEQFF.

The table lists this clone with a count of one. The V and J genes are TRBV18 and TRBJ1-3, with D possibly TRBD1 on 5 matching bases. There are 14 residues in the CDR3. Germline V gene sequence: CDR1 KGHSH, CDR2 LQKENI. Trimming cost V 5 bases and J 4 bases, with 12 bases left between them. This chain's CDR3 is CASSGDSGGNTIYF. The CDR3 bases are TGTGCCAGCTCAGGGGACTCCGGCGGAAACACCATATATTTT.

The chain combines TRBV5-1 with TRBJ2-1; the match to TRBD2 covers 13 bases. Germline loops: CDR1 SGHRS, CDR2 YFSETQ. The CDR3 loop spans 17 amino acids. The V and J ends lost 4 bases and 4 bases, in that order; junction bases with no gene match: 8. The CDR3 spells CASSARTSGSGYNEQFF. The CDR3, as DNA: TGCGCCAGCAGCGCACGGACTAGCGGGAGCGGGTACAATGAGCAGTTCTTC.

The V gene is TRBV19, the J gene TRBJ1-1; 8 nucleotides align to TRBD1. This CDR3 is built from 14 residues. The J segment lost 7 bases and the V segment lost 7 bases, leaving 11 bases of the junction unmatched. From germline, CDR1 is LNHDA and CDR2 SQIVND (reference sequence). CDR3 DNA: TGTGCCAGTATAGGGGCCGGGACAGGATTTGAAGCTTTCTTT. Amino acid sequence: CASIGAGTGFEAFF.

This chain uses TRBV7-9 with TRBJ2-2; the match to TRBD2 covers 12 bases. Looked up from germline, CDR1 is SEHNR and CDR2 is FQNEAQ (reference sequence). Trimming took 5 bases from V and 4 from J; bases not matched to a gene: 5. The CDR3 runs to 16 residues. In DNA, the CDR3 is TGTGCCAGCAGCGTGGGACTAGCGGGTACCACCGGGGAGCTGTTTTTT. Amino acid sequence: CASSVGLAGTTGELFF.

This clone has only a few counts. The V call is TRBV6-6, the J call TRBJ1-1; no reliable D call. CDR3 length: 14 amino acids. V lost 2 bases and J lost 0, with 7 bases in between. Germline lookup yields CDR1 MNHNY and CDR2 SVGAGI (reference sequence). The CDR3 DNA is TGTGCCAGCAGTTACGGCGACCTGAACACTGAAGCTTTCTTT. Protein product: CASSYGDLNTEAFF.

This chain connects TRBV10-3 to TRBJ2-3; no firm D call. The V end was cut by 0 bases, the J end by 6 bases, with 1 base between. The germline CDR1 and CDR2 sequences are ENHRY and SYGVKD. This CDR3 is 11 amino acids long. As DNA, the CDR3 is TGTGCCATCAGTGAGTCTGATACGCAGTATTTT. It specifies CAISESDTQYF.

The chain recombines TRBV5-4 with TRBJ1-6, with 8 bases lining up with TRBD1. The CDR3 is made up of 16 amino acids. Germline V gene data show CDR1 as SGHNT and CDR2 as YYREEE (reference sequence). The V segment lost 4 bases and the J segment 9 bases; nucleotides outside the gene matches: 12. The CDR3 region is CASSLWGGQGLSPLHF. For the CDR3, the DNA is TGTGCCAGCAGCCTTTGGGGTGGACAGGGCCTTTCACCCCTCCACTTT.

The V gene is TRBV2, the J gene TRBJ2-2; possibly TRBD1 for D (6 bases). The V gene's germline CDR1 is SNHLY and CDR2 FYNNEI. The CDR3 length is 14 residues. V lost 7 bases to trimming and J lost 4 bases, with 13 bases between them. The CDR3 is CASKGQLVTGELFF. The DNA of the CDR3 is TGTGCCAGCAAAGGACAGCTGGTCACCGGGGAGCTGTTTTTT.

The chain combines TRBV9 with TRBJ2-1, with 15 bases aligning to TRBD2. V trimming: 0 bases; J trimming: 1 base; junction bases outside the gene matches: 11. The CDR3 has 21 residues. Germline V gives CDR1 SGDLS, CDR2 YYNGEE. The CDR3 sequence: CASSVEHTGTSGRRSYNEQFF. As DNA, the CDR3 is TGTGCCAGCAGCGTAGAGCACACCGGGACTAGCGGGAGGAGATCCTACAATGAGCAGTTCTTC.

V is TRBV6-6 and J is TRBJ2-6, with D unclear. This CDR3 is 15 amino acids long. Germline V gene data show CDR1 as MNHNY and CDR2 as SVGAGI (reference sequence). Deletions cut 6 bases from V and 0 bases from J, with 9 bases between. The CDR3 DNA follows: TGTGCCAGCAGAACGAGAATCTCTGGGGCCAACGTCCTGACTTTC. Translation gives CASRTRISGANVLTF.

This rearrangement joins TRBV4-1 to TRBJ2-5; tentative D call: TRBD2 (6 bases). The length of the CDR3 is 16 residues. Trimming stripped 5 bases from V and 0 bases from J, with 16 bases between. From germline, CDR1 is MGHRA and CDR2 YSYEKL. The CDR3 DNA reads as TGCGCCAGCAGCTGGGGGGATGGGCTAAACCAAGAGACCCAGTACTTC. Its translation is CASSWGDGLNQETQYF.